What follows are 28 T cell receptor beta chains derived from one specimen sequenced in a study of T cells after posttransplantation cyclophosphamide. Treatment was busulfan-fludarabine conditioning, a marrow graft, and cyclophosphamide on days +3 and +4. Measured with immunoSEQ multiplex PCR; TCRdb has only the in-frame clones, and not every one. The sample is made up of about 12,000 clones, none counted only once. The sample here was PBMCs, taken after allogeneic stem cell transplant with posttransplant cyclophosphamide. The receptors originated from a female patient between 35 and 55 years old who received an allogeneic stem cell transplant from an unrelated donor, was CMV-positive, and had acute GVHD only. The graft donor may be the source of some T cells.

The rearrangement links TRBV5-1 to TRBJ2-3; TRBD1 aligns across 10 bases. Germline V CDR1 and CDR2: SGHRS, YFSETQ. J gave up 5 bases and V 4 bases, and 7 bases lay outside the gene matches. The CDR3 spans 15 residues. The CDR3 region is CASSRDRGIVDTQYF. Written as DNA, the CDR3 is TGCGCCAGCAGCCGGGACAGGGGAATAGTAGATACGCAGTATTTT. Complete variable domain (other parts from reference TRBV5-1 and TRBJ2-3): KAGVTQTPRYLIKTRGQQVTLSCSPISGHRSVSWYQQTPGQGLQFLFEYFSETQRNKGNFPGRFSGRQFSNSRSEMNVSTLELGDSALYLCASSRDRGIVDTQYFGPGTRLTVL.

The CDR3 DNA is TGCGCCAGCAGCTTGGAGGGACAGGGGTCCTACAATGAGCAGTTCTTC. Translated, it gives CASSLEGQGSYNEQFF. The V and J genes are TRBV5-1 and TRBJ2-1; TRBD1 matches at 10 bases. The CDR3 runs to 16 residues. Trimming at V came to 0 bases and at J to 1 base, leaving 1 base not matched to a gene. Per germline, CDR1 SGHRS and CDR2 YFSETQ. The variable domain in full, with the rest retrieved from reference TRBV5-1 and TRBJ2-1, is KAGVTQTPRYLIKTRGQQVTLSCSPISGHRSVSWYQQTPGQGLQFLFEYFSETQRNKGNFPGRFSGRQFSNSRSEMNVSTLELGDSALYLCASSLEGQGSYNEQFFGPGTRLTVL.

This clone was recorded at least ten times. CDR3 sequence: CASSFGPSGWTETQYF. CDR3 nucleotides: TGTGCCAGCAGCTTTGGCCCTAGCGGTTGGACGGAGACCCAGTACTTC. The chain is built from TRBV11-2 and TRBJ2-5; 7 bases line up with TRBD2. Germline V CDR1 and CDR2: SGHAT, FQNNGV. This CDR3 spans 16 amino acids. V lost 3 bases, J lost 5 bases, and 12 bases stayed unmatched.

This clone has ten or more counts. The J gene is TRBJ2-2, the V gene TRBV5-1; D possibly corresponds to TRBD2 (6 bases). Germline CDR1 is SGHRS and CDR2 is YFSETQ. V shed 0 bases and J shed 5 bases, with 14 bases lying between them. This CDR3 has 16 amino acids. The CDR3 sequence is CASSLDPGVVTGELFF. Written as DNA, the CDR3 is TGCGCCAGCAGCTTGGATCCGGGAGTGGTTACCGGGGAGCTGTTTTTT.

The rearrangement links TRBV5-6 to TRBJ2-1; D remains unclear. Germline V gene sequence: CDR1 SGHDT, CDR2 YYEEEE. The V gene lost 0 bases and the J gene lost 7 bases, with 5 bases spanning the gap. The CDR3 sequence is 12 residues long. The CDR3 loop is CASSLVLNEQFF. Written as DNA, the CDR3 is TGTGCCAGCAGCTTGGTCCTTAATGAGCAGTTCTTC.

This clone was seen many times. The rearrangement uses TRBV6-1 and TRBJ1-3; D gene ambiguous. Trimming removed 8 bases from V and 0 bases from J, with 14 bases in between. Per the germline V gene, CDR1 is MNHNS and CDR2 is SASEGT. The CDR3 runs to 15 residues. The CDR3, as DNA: TGTGCCAGCCTGGCTTTAAGAGGCTCTGGAAACACCATATATTTT. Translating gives CASLALRGSGNTIYF.

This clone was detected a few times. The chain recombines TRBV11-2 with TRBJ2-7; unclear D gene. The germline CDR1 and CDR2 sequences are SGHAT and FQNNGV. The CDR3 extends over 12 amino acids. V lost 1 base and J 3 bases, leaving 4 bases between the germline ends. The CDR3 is CASSLVYYEQYF. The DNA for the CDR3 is TGTGCCAGCAGCTTAGTCTACTACGAGCAGTACTTC.

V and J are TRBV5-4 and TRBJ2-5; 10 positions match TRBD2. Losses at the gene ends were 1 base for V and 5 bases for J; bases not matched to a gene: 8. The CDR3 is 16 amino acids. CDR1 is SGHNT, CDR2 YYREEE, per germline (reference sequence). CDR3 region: CASSLKSGGVGETQYF. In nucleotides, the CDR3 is TGTGCCAGCAGCTTGAAAAGCGGGGGGGTGGGGGAGACCCAGTACTTC.

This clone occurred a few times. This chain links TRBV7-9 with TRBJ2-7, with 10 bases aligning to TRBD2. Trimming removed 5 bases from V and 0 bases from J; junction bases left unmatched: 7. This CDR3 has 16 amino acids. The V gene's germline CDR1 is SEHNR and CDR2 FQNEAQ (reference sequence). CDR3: CASSLRTSGSSYEQYF. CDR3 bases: TGTGCCAGCAGCCTCCGGACTAGCGGCAGCTCCTACGAGCAGTACTTC.

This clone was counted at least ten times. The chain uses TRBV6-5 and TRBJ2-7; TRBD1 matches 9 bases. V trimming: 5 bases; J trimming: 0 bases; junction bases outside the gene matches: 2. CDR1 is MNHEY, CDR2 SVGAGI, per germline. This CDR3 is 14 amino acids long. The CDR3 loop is CASSRQGGSYEQYF. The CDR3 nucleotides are TGTGCCAGCAGTCGACAGGGGGGCTCCTACGAGCAGTACTTC.

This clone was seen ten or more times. This CDR3 reads CAISGSGEQEQFF. The CDR3 region has the DNA TGTGCCATCAGTGGCTCGGGGGAGCAGGAGCAGTTCTTC. V gene TRBV10-3 combines with J gene TRBJ2-1; D might be TRBD2 (6 bases). CDR1 and CDR2 (germline): ENHRY, SYGVKD. CDR3 size: 13 residues. V lost 4 bases and J lost 10, with 14 bases in between.

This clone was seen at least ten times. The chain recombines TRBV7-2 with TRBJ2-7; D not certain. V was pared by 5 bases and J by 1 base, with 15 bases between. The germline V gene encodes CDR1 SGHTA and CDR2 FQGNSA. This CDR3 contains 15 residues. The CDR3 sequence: CASSPGVGVSYEQYV. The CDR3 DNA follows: TGTGCCAGCAGCCCCGGCGTTGGAGTTTCCTACGAGCAGTACGTC.

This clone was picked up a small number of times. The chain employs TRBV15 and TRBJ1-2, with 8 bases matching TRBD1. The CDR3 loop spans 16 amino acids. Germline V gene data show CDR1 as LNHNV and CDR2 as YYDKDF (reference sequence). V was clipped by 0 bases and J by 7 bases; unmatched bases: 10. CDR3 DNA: TGTGCCACCAGCAGAGATGGGGACAGGCCGTCTAGTGGCTACACCTTC. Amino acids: CATSRDGDRPSSGYTF.

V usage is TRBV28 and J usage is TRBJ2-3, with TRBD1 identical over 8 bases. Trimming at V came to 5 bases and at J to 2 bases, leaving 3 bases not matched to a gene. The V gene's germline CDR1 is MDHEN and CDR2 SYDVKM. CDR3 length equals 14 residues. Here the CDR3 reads CASSEQGDTDTQYF. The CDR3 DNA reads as TGTGCCAGCAGTGAACAGGGGGACACAGATACGCAGTATTTT.

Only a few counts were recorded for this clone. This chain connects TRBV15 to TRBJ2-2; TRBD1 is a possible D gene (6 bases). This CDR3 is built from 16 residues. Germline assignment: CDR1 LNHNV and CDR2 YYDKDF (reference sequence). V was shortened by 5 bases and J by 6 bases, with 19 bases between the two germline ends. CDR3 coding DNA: TGTGCCACCAGCGGAAAAACAGGGATTGTCTCCGGGGAGCTGTTTTTT. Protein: CATSGKTGIVSGELFF. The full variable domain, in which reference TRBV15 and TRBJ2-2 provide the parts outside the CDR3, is DAMVIQNPRYQVTQFGKPVTLSCSQTLNHNVMYWYQQKSSQAPKLLFHYYDKDFNNEADTPDNFQSRRPNTSFCFLDIRSPGLGDTAMYLCATSGKTGIVSGELFFGEGSRLTVL.

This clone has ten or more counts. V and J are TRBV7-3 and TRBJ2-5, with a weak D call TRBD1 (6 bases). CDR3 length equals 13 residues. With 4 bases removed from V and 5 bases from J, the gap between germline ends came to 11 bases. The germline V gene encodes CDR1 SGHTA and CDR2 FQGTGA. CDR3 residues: CASSSNREETQYF. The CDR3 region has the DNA TGTGCCAGCAGCTCTAACAGGGAGGAGACCCAGTACTTC.

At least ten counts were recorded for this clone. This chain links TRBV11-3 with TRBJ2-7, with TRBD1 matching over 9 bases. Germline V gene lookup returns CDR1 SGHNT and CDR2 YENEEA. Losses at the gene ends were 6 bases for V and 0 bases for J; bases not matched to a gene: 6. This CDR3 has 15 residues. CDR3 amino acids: CASSLGTGSSYEQYF. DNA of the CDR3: TGTGCCAGCAGTCTAGGGACAGGGTCCTCCTACGAGCAGTACTTC.

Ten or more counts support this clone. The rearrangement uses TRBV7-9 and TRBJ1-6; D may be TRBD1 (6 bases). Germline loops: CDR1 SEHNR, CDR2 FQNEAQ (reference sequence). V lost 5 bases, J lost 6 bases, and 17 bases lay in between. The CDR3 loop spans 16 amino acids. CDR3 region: CASSRDIGPRNSPLHF. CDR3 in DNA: TGTGCCAGCAGCCGGGACATAGGGCCTCGTAATTCACCCCTCCACTTT.

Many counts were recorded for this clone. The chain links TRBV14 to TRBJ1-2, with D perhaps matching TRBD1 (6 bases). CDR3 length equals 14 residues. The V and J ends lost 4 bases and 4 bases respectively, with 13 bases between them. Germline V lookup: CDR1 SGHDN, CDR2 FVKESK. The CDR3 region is CASSPGQNLYGYTF. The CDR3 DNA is TGTGCCAGCAGCCCCGGACAGAACCTCTATGGCTACACCTTC.

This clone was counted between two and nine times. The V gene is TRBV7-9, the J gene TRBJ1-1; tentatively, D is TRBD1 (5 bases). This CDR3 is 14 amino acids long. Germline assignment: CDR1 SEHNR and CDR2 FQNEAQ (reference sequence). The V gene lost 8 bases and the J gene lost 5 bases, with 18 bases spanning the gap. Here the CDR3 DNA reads TGTGCCAGCGCTCCGGGGGGGGGTTGGACTGAAGCTTTCTTT. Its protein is CASAPGGGWTEAFF.

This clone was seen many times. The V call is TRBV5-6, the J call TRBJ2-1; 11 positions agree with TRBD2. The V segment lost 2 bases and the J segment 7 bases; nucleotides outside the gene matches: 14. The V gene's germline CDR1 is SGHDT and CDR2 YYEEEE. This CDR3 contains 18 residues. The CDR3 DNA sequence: TGTGCCAGCAGCTTCATTTCTTCCGATAGCGGGGGGGCAAATGAGCAGTTCTTC. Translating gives CASSFISSDSGGANEQFF.

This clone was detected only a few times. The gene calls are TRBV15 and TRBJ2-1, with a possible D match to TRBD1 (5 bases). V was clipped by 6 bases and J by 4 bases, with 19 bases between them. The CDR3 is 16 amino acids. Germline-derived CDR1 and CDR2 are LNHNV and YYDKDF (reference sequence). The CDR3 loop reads CATSGENQGRYNEQFF. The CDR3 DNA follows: TGTGCCACCAGTGGAGAAAATCAGGGTAGATACAATGAGCAGTTCTTC.

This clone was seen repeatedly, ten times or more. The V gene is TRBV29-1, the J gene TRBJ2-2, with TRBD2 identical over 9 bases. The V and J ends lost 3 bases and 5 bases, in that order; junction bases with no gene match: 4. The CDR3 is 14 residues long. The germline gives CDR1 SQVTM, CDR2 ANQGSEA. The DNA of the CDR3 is TGCAGCGTTGACGGTAGCGGGAGTACCGGGGAGCTGTTTTTT. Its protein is CSVDGSGSTGELFF.

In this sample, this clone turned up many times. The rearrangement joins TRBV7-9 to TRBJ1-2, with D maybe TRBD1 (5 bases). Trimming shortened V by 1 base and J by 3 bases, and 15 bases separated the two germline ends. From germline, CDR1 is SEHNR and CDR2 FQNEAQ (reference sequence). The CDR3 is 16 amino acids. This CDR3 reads CASSLGGRAGDYGYTF. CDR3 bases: TGTGCCAGCAGCTTAGGGGGCAGGGCGGGGGACTATGGCTACACCTTC.

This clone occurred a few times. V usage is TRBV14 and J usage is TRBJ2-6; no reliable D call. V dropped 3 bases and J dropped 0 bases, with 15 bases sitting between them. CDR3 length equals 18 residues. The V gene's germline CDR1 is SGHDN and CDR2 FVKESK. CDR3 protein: CASSQGEALGSGANVLTF. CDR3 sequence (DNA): TGTGCCAGCAGCCAGGGTGAGGCCCTCGGCTCTGGGGCCAACGTCCTGACTTTC.

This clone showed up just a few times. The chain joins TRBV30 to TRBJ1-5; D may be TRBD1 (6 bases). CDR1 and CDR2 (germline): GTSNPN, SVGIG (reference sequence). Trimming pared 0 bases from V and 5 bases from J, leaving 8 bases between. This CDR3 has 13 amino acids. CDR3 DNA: TGTGCCTGGAGTGTAAACAGGGATCAGCCCCAGCATTTT. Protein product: CAWSVNRDQPQHF.

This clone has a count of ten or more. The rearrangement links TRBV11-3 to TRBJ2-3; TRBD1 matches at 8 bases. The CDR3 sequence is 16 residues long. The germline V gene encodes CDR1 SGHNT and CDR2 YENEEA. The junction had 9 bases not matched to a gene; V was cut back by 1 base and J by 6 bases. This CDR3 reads CASSLGRGQGSDTQYF. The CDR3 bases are TGTGCCAGCAGCTTAGGACGCGGACAGGGTTCGGATACGCAGTATTTT.

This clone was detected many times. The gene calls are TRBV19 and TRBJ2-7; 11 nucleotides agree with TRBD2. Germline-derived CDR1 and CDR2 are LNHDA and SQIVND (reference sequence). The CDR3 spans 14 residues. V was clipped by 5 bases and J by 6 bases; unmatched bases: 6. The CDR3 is CASSLTSGTFEQYF. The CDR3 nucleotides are TGTGCCAGTAGTTTGACTAGCGGGACCTTCGAGCAGTACTTC.